The rows below give T cell receptor beta chains drawn from one sample of a study of blood T cell repertoires in COVID-19. The repertoire was sequenced with immunoSEQ multiplex PCR; TCRdb's copy has only in-frame clones and lacks some. The data show more than 85,000 clones, around 82% seen once. The sequencing input was peripheral blood. The receptors come from a human donor in a cohort sampled during active COVID-19. The CDR3 runs from the conserved cysteine through the conserved F or W. Fields, in order: clone size, J gene, V gene, D gene, CDR3 protein, CDR3 DNA. A D gene is named only where the DNA matches it firmly. Not all rows give a size; the values are once, few, many and, for expanded clones, a class.

clone size: .
J gene: TRBJ2-5
V gene: TRBV11-2
D gene: .
CDR3 protein: CASGPISETQYF
CDR3 DNA: TGTGCCAGCGGCCCAATTTCGGAGACCCAGTACTTC

clone size: .
J gene: TRBJ2-1
V gene: TRBV6-5
D gene: .
CDR3 protein: CATHQGSGVQFF
CDR3 DNA: TGTGCCACTCATCAGGGGAGCGGAGTACAGTTCTTC

clone size: .
J gene: TRBJ2-3
V gene: TRBV6-5
D gene: .
CDR3 protein: CASRTGGSGADTQYF
CDR3 DNA: TGTGCCAGCAGAACTGGGGGGTCGGGCGCCGATACGCAGTATTTT

clone size: once
J gene: TRBJ2-1
V gene: TRBV30
D gene: TRBD2
CDR3 protein: CASETAIAGSSYNEQFF
CDR3 DNA: TGTGCCTCCGAAACCGCTATAGCGGGGAGCTCCTACAATGAGCAGTTCTTC

clone size: .
J gene: TRBJ2-3
V gene: TRBV29-1
D gene: .
CDR3 protein: CSASPRGSTDTQYF
CDR3 DNA: TGCAGCGCCTCCCCCAGGGGTTCCACAGATACGCAGTATTTT

clone size: .
J gene: TRBJ2-1
V gene: TRBV5-4
D gene: .
CDR3 protein: CASSLESGGGNEQFF
CDR3 DNA: TGTGCCAGCAGCTTGGAATCCGGGGGTGGCAATGAGCAGTTCTTC

clone size: once
J gene: TRBJ2-5
V gene: TRBV28
D gene: .
CDR3 protein: CASSPQETQYF
CDR3 DNA: TGTGCCAGCAGTCCTCAAGAGACCCAGTACTTC

clone size: .
J gene: TRBJ2-3
V gene: TRBV7-2
D gene: TRBD1
CDR3 protein: CASSLGTGYDTQYF
CDR3 DNA: TGTGCCAGCAGCTTAGGGACAGGGTATGATACGCAGTATTTT

clone size: .
J gene: TRBJ1-6
V gene: TRBV30
D gene: .
CDR3 protein: CAWGQRDNSPLHF
CDR3 DNA: TGTGCCTGGGGACAGCGAGATAATTCACCCCTCCACTTT

clone size: once
J gene: TRBJ2-2
V gene: TRBV19
D gene: .
CDR3 protein: CASSAGQLNTGELFF
CDR3 DNA: TGTGCCAGTAGTGCCGGACAGCTTAACACCGGGGAGCTGTTTTTT

clone size: .
J gene: TRBJ2-3
V gene: TRBV7-2
D gene: TRBD2
CDR3 protein: CASSSDGLAPSTDTQYF
CDR3 DNA: TGTGCCAGCAGCTCGGACGGACTAGCCCCAAGCACAGATACGCAGTATTTT

clone size: .
J gene: TRBJ2-1
V gene: TRBV7-9
D gene: TRBD1
CDR3 protein: CASSSGQGRYNEQFF
CDR3 DNA: TGTGCCAGCAGCTCGGGACAGGGGAGGTACAATGAGCAGTTCTTC

clone size: .
J gene: TRBJ1-4
V gene: TRBV29-1
D gene: TRBD1
CDR3 protein: CSGRQGMNEKLFF
CDR3 DNA: TGCAGCGGGAGACAGGGGATGAATGAAAAACTGTTTTTT

clone size: .
J gene: TRBJ1-2
V gene: TRBV4-3
D gene: .
CDR3 protein: CASSQDSDGTPRNYGYTF
CDR3 DNA: TGCGCCAGCAGCCAAGATTCCGACGGGACTCCCAGGAACTATGGCTACACCTTC

clone size: .
J gene: TRBJ2-3
V gene: TRBV4-3
D gene: .
CDR3 protein: CASSQVLTHTGSERDTQYF
CDR3 DNA: TGCGCCAGCAGCCAAGTCCTGACGCACACGGGAAGCGAGCGGGATACGCAGTATTTT

clone size: .
J gene: TRBJ2-3
V gene: TRBV9
D gene: .
CDR3 protein: CASSVALARISSTDTQYF
CDR3 DNA: TGTGCCAGCAGCGTAGCTCTCGCTAGGATTTCTAGCACAGATACGCAGTATTTT

clone size: .
J gene: TRBJ2-5
V gene: TRBV12-3/TRBV12-4
D gene: TRBD2
CDR3 protein: CASSLGLAETQYF
CDR3 DNA: TGTGCCAGCAGTTTGGGACTAGCTGAGACCCAGTACTTC

clone size: .
J gene: TRBJ2-1
V gene: TRBV7-2
D gene: TRBD2
CDR3 protein: CASRPGLAGDNEQFF
CDR3 DNA: TGTGCCAGCAGACCCGGACTAGCGGGAGACAATGAGCAGTTCTTC

clone size: .
J gene: TRBJ2-7
V gene: TRBV5-1
D gene: .
CDR3 protein: CASARDRSGEQYF
CDR3 DNA: TGCGCCAGCGCACGAGACAGGTCTGGCGAGCAGTACTTC

clone size: few
J gene: TRBJ2-2
V gene: TRBV29-1
D gene: .
CDR3 protein: CSALRGSTTGELFF
CDR3 DNA: TGCAGCGCCCTGAGGGGGTCGACCACCGGGGAGCTGTTTTTT

clone size: .
J gene: TRBJ1-3
V gene: TRBV9
D gene: TRBD1
CDR3 protein: CASQGDSGNTIYF
CDR3 DNA: TGTGCCAGCCAGGGGGACTCTGGAAACACCATATATTTT

clone size: .
J gene: TRBJ2-3
V gene: TRBV5-1
D gene: .
CDR3 protein: CASSSAGYPSTDTQYF
CDR3 DNA: TGCGCCAGCAGCTCCGCCGGTTATCCTAGCACAGATACGCAGTATTTT

clone size: .
J gene: TRBJ2-5
V gene: TRBV2
D gene: TRBD2
CDR3 protein: CASRTGARGRGETQYF
CDR3 DNA: TGTGCCAGCAGGACCGGTGCCCGCGGGAGAGGAGAGACCCAGTACTTC

clone size: .
J gene: TRBJ2-1
V gene: TRBV7-8
D gene: TRBD2
CDR3 protein: CASSRPTAGGSEQFF
CDR3 DNA: TGTGCCAGCAGCCGCCCGACAGCGGGAGGCAGTGAGCAGTTCTTC